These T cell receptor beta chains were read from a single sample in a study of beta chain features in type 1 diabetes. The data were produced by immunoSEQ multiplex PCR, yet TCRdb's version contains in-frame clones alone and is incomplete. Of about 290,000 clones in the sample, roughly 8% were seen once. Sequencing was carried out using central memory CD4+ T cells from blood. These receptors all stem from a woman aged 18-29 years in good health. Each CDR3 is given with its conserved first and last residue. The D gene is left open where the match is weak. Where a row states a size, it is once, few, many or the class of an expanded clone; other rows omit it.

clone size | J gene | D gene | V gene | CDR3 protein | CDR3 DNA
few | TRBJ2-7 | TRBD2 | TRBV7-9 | CASSLDTGGRAYEQYF | TGTGCCAGCAGCTTAGACACGGGCGGGAGGGCCTACGAGCAGTACTTC
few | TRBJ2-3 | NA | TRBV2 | CASSDRLAMRGTDTQYF | TGTGCCAGCAGTGATCGACTGGCGATGCGGGGCACAGATACGCAGTATTTT
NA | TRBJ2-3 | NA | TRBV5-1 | CASSLVQGGRDTQYF | TGCGCCAGCAGCTTGGTCCAGGGTGGGAGAGATACGCAGTATTTT
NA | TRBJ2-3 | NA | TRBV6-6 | CASGRDFEQYF | TGTGCCAGCGGTCGGGATTTTGAGCAGTATTTT
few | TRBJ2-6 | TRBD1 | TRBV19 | CASSISAGQGNSGANVLTF | TGTGCCAGTAGTATATCGGCGGGACAGGGGAACTCTGGGGCCAACGTCCTGACTTTC
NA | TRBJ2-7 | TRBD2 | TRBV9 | CASSVGAGGHYEQYF | TGTGCCAGCAGCGTAGGAGCGGGAGGGCACTACGAGCAGTACTTC
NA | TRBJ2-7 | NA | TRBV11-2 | CASSLDRWDEQYF | TGTGCCAGCAGCTTAGATCGGTGGGACGAGCAGTACTTC
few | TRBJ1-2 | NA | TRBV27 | CASSLTGDHPYGYTF | TGTGCCAGCAGTTTAACCGGGGATCACCCCTATGGCTACACCTTC
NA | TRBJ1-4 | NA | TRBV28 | CASVGVGNEKLFF | TGTGCCAGTGTGGGGGTTGGGAATGAAAAACTGTTTTTT
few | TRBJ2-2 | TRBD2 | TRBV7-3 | CASSLSGLAGAPGTGELFF | TGTGCCAGCAGCTTATCCGGACTAGCGGGGGCCCCGGGGACCGGGGAGCTGTTTTTT
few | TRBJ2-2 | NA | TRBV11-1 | CASSLAKTGTGELFF | TGTGCCAGCAGCTTAGCCAAGACCGGGACCGGGGAGCTGTTTTTT
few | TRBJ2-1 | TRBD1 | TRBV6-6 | CATRDSQLNEQFF | TGTGCCACCCGGGACAGCCAACTCAATGAGCAGTTCTTC
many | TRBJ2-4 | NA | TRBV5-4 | CASSPGGAGKNIQYF | TGTGCCAGCAGCCCTGGGGGGGCGGGCAAAAACATTCAGTACTTC
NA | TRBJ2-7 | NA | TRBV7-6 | CASSPFNAYEQYF | TGTGCCAGCAGCCCCTTTAATGCCTACGAGCAGTACTTC
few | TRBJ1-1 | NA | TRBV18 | CASSQGTLNTEAFF | TGTGCCAGCTCACAGGGCACCCTGAACACTGAAGCTTTCTTT
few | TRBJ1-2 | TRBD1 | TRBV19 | CASSPGQAYVGYTF | TGTGCCAGTAGCCCCGGACAGGCTTACGTTGGCTACACCTTC
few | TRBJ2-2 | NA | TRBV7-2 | CASSLGGQRSAGELFF | TGTGCCAGCAGCTTAGGTGGACAGAGGTCCGCCGGGGAGCTGTTTTTT
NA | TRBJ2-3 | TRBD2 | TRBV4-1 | CASSPLAGTSGSYTQYF | TGCGCCAGCAGCCCTTTAGCCGGGACTAGCGGGAGTTATACGCAGTATTTT
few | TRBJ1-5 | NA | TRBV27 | CASSRNRVGNQPQHF | TGTGCCAGCAGCAGAAACAGGGTGGGTAATCAGCCCCAGCATTTT
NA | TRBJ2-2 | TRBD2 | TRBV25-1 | CASSPKGLAGTGELFF | TGTGCCAGCAGTCCGAAGGGACTAGCGGGGACCGGGGAGCTGTTTTTT
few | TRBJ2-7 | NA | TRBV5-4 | CASSRTPAWFGSYEQYF | TGTGCCAGCAGCAGGACACCGGCCTGGTTTGGCTCCTACGAGCAGTACTTC
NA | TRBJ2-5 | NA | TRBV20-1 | CSGRSQETQYF | TGCAGTGGCAGGAGCCAAGAGACCCAGTACTTC
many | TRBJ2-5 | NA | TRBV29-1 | CSVEVETQYF | TGCAGCGTTGAAGTGGAGACCCAGTACTTC
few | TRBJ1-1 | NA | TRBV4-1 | CASSQGRGMTVNTEAFF | TGCGCCAGCAGCCAAGGTCGTGGGATGACAGTTAACACTGAAGCTTTCTTT
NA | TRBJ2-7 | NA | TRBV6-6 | CASSRKAGSERFGQYF | TGTGCCAGCAGTCGCAAGGCGGGGTCGGAGAGGTTTGGGCAGTACTTC
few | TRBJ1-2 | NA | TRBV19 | CASTAAGTYYGYTF | TGTGCCAGTACTGCGGCGGGGACATACTATGGCTACACCTTC
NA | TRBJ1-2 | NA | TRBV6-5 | CASTSRGNFYGYTF | TGTGCCAGCACCTCTCGTGGTAATTTCTATGGCTACACCTTC
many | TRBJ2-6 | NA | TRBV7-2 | CASGGSHWEANVLTF | TGTGCCAGTGGGGGCAGCCATTGGGAGGCCAACGTCCTGACTTTC
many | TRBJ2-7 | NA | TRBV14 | CASSQDIGHSYEQYF | TGTGCCAGCAGCCAAGATATCGGACACTCCTACGAGCAGTACTTC
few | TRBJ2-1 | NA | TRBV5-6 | CASSLGPPLGGHNEQFF | TGTGCCAGCAGCTTGGGACCTCCGTTGGGGGGCCACAATGAGCAGTTCTTC
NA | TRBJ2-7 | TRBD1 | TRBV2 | CASSPGQGATYEQYF | TGTGCCAGCAGTCCCGGACAGGGGGCAACCTACGAGCAGTACTTC
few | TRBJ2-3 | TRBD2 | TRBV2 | CASSPSGSRTDTQYF | TGTGCCAGCAGCCCCAGCGGGAGTCGCACAGATACGCAGTATTTT
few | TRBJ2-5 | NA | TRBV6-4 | CASSFLRGSGGETQYF | TGTGCCAGCAGTTTCTTAAGGGGGTCTGGGGGTGAGACCCAGTACTTC
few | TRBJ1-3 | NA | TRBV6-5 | CASSRTYNSGNTIYF | TGTGCCAGCAGTAGGACTTACAACTCTGGAAACACCATATATTTT